The 28 T cell receptor beta chains given below trace back to one sample, sequenced in a study of T cells in Graves' hyperthyroidism and ophthalmopathy (dated by TCRdb to the late 2010s). Library method: multiplex PCR. Data came from an Illumina HiSeq 2000. The TCR beta CDR3 regions were amplified from RNA transcripts. The first round of RT-PCR for the TCR CDR3 was performed with the HTBI primer set and the Qiagen OneStep RT-PCR kit. Clones were called with MiXCR by TCRdb after fastp trimmed the public reads at Q25, and only in-frame beta chains were retained. For every CDR3 protein sequence, its rows merge into one entry that carries the most common genes and DNA. Across this sample there are 600,000 to 750,000 distinct CDR3 sequences, with about 18% seen only once. The biggest ten clones account for around a sixth of the sample. Material: blood. All receptors derive from a man aged 45-60 years with Graves' hyperthyroidism.

Only a few counts were recorded for this clonotype. This chain links TRBV18 with TRBJ2-1; 7 bases agree with TRBD2. The J segment lost 4 bases and the V segment lost 4 bases, leaving 7 bases of the junction unmatched. Germline V lookup: CDR1 KGHSH, CDR2 LQKENI. CDR3 size: 15 residues. CDR3 sequence: CASSLQGGVYNEQFF. The CDR3 nucleotides are TGTGCCAGCTCACTCCAGGGAGGGGTTTACAATGAGCAGTTCTTC.

In its sample, this clonotype was seen many times. The chain uses TRBV6-2 or TRBV6-3 and TRBJ2-1, with 14 positions matching TRBD2. Germline CDR1 reads MNHEY; CDR2 reads SVGEGT. This CDR3 is built from 22 residues. The V gene end was trimmed by 1 base and the J gene end by 1 base; junction bases not matched to a gene: 15. CDR3 bases: TGTGCCAGCAGTTACTGGACAACCGGGACTAGCGGGAGACCAGGGTCCTACAATGAGCAGTTCTTC. Protein sequence: CASSYWTTGTSGRPGSYNEQFF.

The table lists this clonotype with a few counts. This chain uses TRBV18 with TRBJ2-3; D is tentatively TRBD1 or TRBD2 (5 bases each). Germline CDR1 reads KGHSH; CDR2 reads LQKENI. Trimming removed 8 bases from V and 7 bases from J, with 16 bases in between. CDR3 length equals 13 residues. The CDR3 loop reads CASSRDGSNTQYF. In DNA form, the CDR3 reads TGTGCCAGCAGCCGGGACGGTTCAAATACGCAGTATTTT. The variable domain in full, with the rest retrieved from reference TRBV18 and TRBJ2-3, is NAGVMQNPRHLVRRRGQEARLRCSPMKGHSHVYWYRQLPEEGLKFMVYLQKENIIDESGMPKERFSAEFPKEGPSILRIQQVVRGDSAAYFCASSRDGSNTQYFGPGTRLTVL.

The genes are TRBV28 and TRBJ2-5, with D perhaps matching TRBD1 or TRBD2 (9 bases each). Per the germline V gene, CDR1 is MDHEN and CDR2 is SYDVKM. Trimming shortened V by 5 bases and J by 5 bases, and 24 bases separated the two germline ends. This CDR3 contains 17 residues. The CDR3 nucleotides read TGTGCCAGCAGTACAGGGGGCGGGAGGGGGACATCGGAGACCCAGTACTTC. Its translation is CASSTGGGRGTSETQYF.

This clonotype was observed many times. The gene calls are TRBV6-1 and TRBJ2-5; the match to TRBD2 covers 8 bases. V lost 7 bases to trimming and J lost 4 bases; unmatched junction nucleotides: 8. Germline CDR1 MNHNS, CDR2 SASEGT. This CDR3 region has 14 residues. The CDR3 is CASNRGGGRETQYF. DNA for the CDR3: TGTGCCAGCAACCGGGGGGGGGGACGAGAGACCCAGTACTTC.

The table lists this clonotype with many counts. The chain links TRBV2 to TRBJ2-6; possible D gene TRBD2, 5 bases. The germline CDR1 and CDR2 sequences are SNHLY and FYNNEI. Trimming stripped 1 base from V and 0 bases from J, with 7 bases between. CDR3 length: 16 residues. The CDR3 nucleotides read TGTGCCAGCAGTGAAGTCGGACTCTCTGGGGCCAACGTCCTGACTTTC. This gives the protein CASSEVGLSGANVLTF. The full variable domain, in which reference TRBV2 and TRBJ2-6 provide the parts outside the CDR3, is EPEVTQTPSHQVTQMGQEVILRCVPISNHLYFYWYRQILGQKVEFLVSFYNNEISEKSEIFDDQFSVERPDGSNFTLKIRSTKLEDSAMYFCASSEVGLSGANVLTFGAGSRLTVL.

In its sample, this clonotype was seen many times. The chain employs TRBV13 and TRBJ2-5, with 9 bases matching TRBD1. CDR1 and CDR2 from the germline V gene are PRHDT and FYEKMQ (reference sequence). The V gene end was trimmed by 5 bases and the J gene end by 2 bases; junction bases not matched to a gene: 9. The CDR3 length is 16 residues. CDR3 DNA: TGTGCCAGCAGCATACGAGTGGGACAGGGTCAAGAGACCCAGTACTTC. Residues: CASSIRVGQGQETQYF.

The sample holds many counts of this clonotype. V and J are TRBV11-2 and TRBJ2-3; D could derive from TRBD1 or TRBD2 (5 bases each). The V end was cut by 3 bases, the J end by 7 bases, with 20 bases between. Per germline, CDR1 SGHAT and CDR2 FQNNGV. This CDR3 is built from 16 residues. CDR3 region: CASSFLREGNRHTQYF. The CDR3 bases are TGTGCCAGCAGCTTCCTTCGTGAGGGGAACAGGCATACGCAGTATTTT.

The DNA of the CDR3 is TGCGCCAGCAGCTTGGGCGGGGGTAGGGATGAGCAGTTCTTC. This gives the protein CASSLGGGRDEQFF. The V and J genes are TRBV5-1 and TRBJ2-1; TRBD2 matches 7 bases. Unmatched junction bases numbered 5, after V lost 0 bases and J lost 8 bases. The CDR3 loop spans 14 amino acids. The germline gives CDR1 SGHRS, CDR2 YFSETQ.

The CDR3 here is CASTVAAGSSYNEQFF. The CDR3 DNA reads TGTGCCAGCACCGTGGCAGCGGGGAGCTCCTACAATGAGCAGTTCTTC. This chain joins TRBV6-1 and TRBJ2-1; 7 bases match TRBD2. The CDR3 extends over 16 amino acids. Looked up from germline, CDR1 is MNHNS and CDR2 is SASEGT. The trim removed 7 bases at V and 0 bases at J, leaving 9 bases unmatched.

This rearrangement joins TRBV5-8 to TRBJ1-5; no clear D. Trimming took off 6 bases at V and 7 bases at J, with 17 bases between the two ends. The length of the CDR3 is 14 residues. CDR1 SGHTS and CDR2 YDEGEE come from the germline V gene. The CDR3 spells CASMEENPRQPQHF. CDR3 in DNA: TGTGCCAGCATGGAGGAGAACCCGCGGCAGCCCCAGCATTTT.

This clonotype has more than one count but fewer than ten. The chain uses TRBV20-1 and TRBJ2-7; the match to TRBD2 covers 7 bases. The CDR3 runs to 18 residues. CDR1 DFQATT and CDR2 SNEGSKA come from the germline V gene (reference sequence). V shed 0 bases, J shed 3 bases, and the junction held 17 bases outside the gene matches. CDR3 DNA sequence: TGCAGTGCTAGAGATTCAGGCGAGGTGGGAGGGCCATTCTACGAGCAGTACTTC. It is translated as CSARDSGEVGGPFYEQYF.

There are many counts of this clonotype. The rearrangement links TRBV11-2 to TRBJ1-2; D remains ambiguous. The V and J ends lost 5 bases and 7 bases respectively, with 14 bases between them. CDR3 length: 13 residues. Per germline, CDR1 SGHAT and CDR2 FQNNGV. In DNA form, the CDR3 reads TGTGCCAGCAGCCAACACGGGTCGAGTGGCTACACCTTC. Residues: CASSQHGSSGYTF.

The table lists this clonotype with many counts. The V call is TRBV7-9, the J call TRBJ2-7; the D gene is possibly TRBD1 (7 bases). The CDR3 loop spans 14 amino acids. V was trimmed by 5 bases and J by 0 bases, leaving 11 bases between them. Germline CDR1 reads SEHNR; CDR2 reads FQNEAQ (reference sequence). Here the CDR3 reads CASSQGDSSYEQYF. CDR3 in DNA: TGTGCCAGCAGCCAGGGGGACTCCTCCTACGAGCAGTACTTC.

This clonotype appeared many times. The chain has TRBV9 and TRBJ1-1; TRBD1 agrees at 8 bases. In germline, CDR1 is SGDLS, CDR2 YYNGEE. This CDR3 spans 15 amino acids. J lost 5 bases, V lost 3 bases, and 9 bases had no gene match. CDR3 region: CASSDTTGEGTEAFF. The CDR3 nucleotides are TGTGCCAGCAGCGATACGACAGGGGAAGGGACTGAAGCTTTCTTT.

This clonotype was observed at least ten times. This chain links TRBV28 with TRBJ2-5; D is tentatively TRBD1 or TRBD2 (7 bases each). Germline V CDR1 and CDR2: MDHEN, SYDVKM. Trimming removed 7 bases from V and 5 bases from J, with 14 bases in between. The CDR3 consists of 13 residues. The CDR3 DNA sequence: TGTGCCAGCACCCCAGGGGGGGTCGAGACCCAGTACTTC. This translates into CASTPGGVETQYF.

This clonotype was recorded at least ten times. The chain carries TRBV28 and TRBJ2-5; 9 nucleotides line up with TRBD2. This CDR3 is built from 16 residues. The trim removed 1 base at V and 9 bases at J, leaving 12 bases unmatched. The germline gives CDR1 MDHEN, CDR2 SYDVKM. The CDR3 sequence is CASSLYPSGTHGSQYF. As DNA, the CDR3 is TGTGCCAGCAGTTTATATCCTAGCGGGACCCATGGGTCCCAGTACTTC.

V usage is TRBV4-1 and J usage is TRBJ1-1; the match to TRBD1 covers 7 bases. Trimming at V came to 3 bases and at J to 4 bases, leaving 5 bases not matched to a gene. The germline V gene has CDR1 MGHRA and CDR2 YSYEKL. This CDR3 spans 14 amino acids. CDR3 nucleotides: TGCGCCAGCAGCCACCTGACAGGGATCACTGAAGCTTTCTTT. This sequence encodes CASSHLTGITEAFF.

This clonotype was counted at least ten times. The CDR3 protein is CASSQRAGTQGGYTF. For the CDR3, the DNA is TGTGCCAGCAGTCAAAGGGCCGGGACACAAGGGGGCTACACCTTC. V is TRBV6-1 and J is TRBJ1-2, with a tentative D call TRBD1 (6 bases). The V gene lost 5 bases and the J gene lost 8 bases, with 21 bases spanning the gap. This CDR3 contains 15 residues. Germline V lookup: CDR1 MNHNS, CDR2 SASEGT.

This chain uses TRBV7-9 with TRBJ1-4; D remains unclear. CDR1 SEHNR and CDR2 FQNEAQ come from the germline V gene (reference sequence). The germline V and J ends were trimmed by 4 bases and 8 bases, with 11 bases remaining between them. This CDR3 spans 13 amino acids. The CDR3 protein is CASSSTLTEKLFF. For the CDR3, the DNA is TGTGCCAGCAGCTCCACCTTGACAGAAAAACTGTTTTTT.

V gene TRBV20-1 combines with J gene TRBJ2-3; the match to TRBD2 covers 11 bases. With V trimmed by 1 base and J by 0 bases, 6 bases remained unmatched. From germline, CDR1 is DFQATT and CDR2 SNEGSKA (reference sequence). This CDR3 has 17 residues. CDR3 sequence (DNA): TGCAGTGCTAGAGTTCTAGCGGGAGGCCAAAGCACAGATACGCAGTATTTT. Encoded protein: CSARVLAGGQSTDTQYF.

This clonotype appeared many times. This rearrangement joins TRBV6-1 to TRBJ2-2, with 14 nucleotides matching TRBD2. Germline V gene lookup returns CDR1 MNHNS and CDR2 SASEGT. The CDR3 has 16 residues. V was clipped by 7 bases and J by 3 bases; unmatched bases: 4. The CDR3 DNA is TGTGCCAGCACCCCGGGACTAGCGGGAGACACCGGGGAGCTGTTTTTT. Residues: CASTPGLAGDTGELFF.

Turning to this clonotype: Just one base apart from a much larger clone, this may be a read error. The J gene is TRBJ1-2, the V gene TRBV28, with D possibly being TRBD1 (5 bases). CDR1 MDHEN and CDR2 SYDVKM come from the germline V gene. The CDR3 is 14 residues long. The V end lost 6 bases, the J end lost 8 bases, and 19 bases lay between the germline ends. The CDR3 here is CASRTSTGSLGYTF. As DNA, the CDR3 is TGTGCCAGCAGAACATCAACAGGTTCGTTAGGCTACACCTTC.

The genes are TRBV9 and TRBJ2-1, with D possibly TRBD1 on 6 matching bases. Per the germline V gene, CDR1 is SGDLS and CDR2 is YYNGEE. The CDR3 loop spans 18 amino acids. Trimming left V 3 bases short and J 3 bases short, with 22 bases between. The CDR3 region is CASSARTALLVSYNEQFF. The CDR3 DNA reads TGTGCCAGCAGCGCCCGGACAGCCCTCCTTGTTAGCTACAATGAGCAGTTCTTC.

This clonotype showed up many times. The chain links TRBV28 to TRBJ2-7; the D is unclear. This CDR3 comprises 12 residues. Trimming took 7 bases from V and 4 from J, leaving 11 bases between them. The V gene's germline CDR1 is MDHEN and CDR2 SYDVKM. CDR3 region: CASIKKPYEQYF. The CDR3, as DNA: TGTGCCAGCATCAAAAAGCCTTACGAGCAGTACTTC. Using reference TRBV28 and TRBJ2-7 for the parts outside the CDR3, the full variable domain is DVKVTQSSRYLVKRTGEKVFLECVQDMDHENMFWYRQDPGLGLRLIYFSYDVKMKEKGDIPEGYSVSREKKERFSLILESASTNQTSMYLCASIKKPYEQYFGPGTRLTVT.

This clonotype has just a few counts. The V call is TRBV13, the J call TRBJ2-7; perhaps TRBD2 as D (6 bases). V was clipped by 5 bases and J by 3 bases, with 14 bases between them. The CDR3 totals 14 residues. Germline CDR1 and CDR2: PRHDT and FYEKMQ (reference sequence). This chain's CDR3 is CASSPRFGGYEQYF. The CDR3 DNA follows: TGTGCCAGCAGCCCAAGGTTCGGGGGCTACGAGCAGTACTTC.

This clonotype showed up just a few times. The chain employs TRBV20-1 and TRBJ2-3; unclear D gene. V lost 6 bases, J lost 3 bases, and 13 bases lay in between. Germline V CDR1 and CDR2: DFQATT, SNEGSKA (reference sequence). This CDR3 has 13 amino acids. The DNA of the CDR3 is TGCAGTGCCTCCGCTCGGGTGACAGATACGCAGTATTTT. Translating it yields CSASARVTDTQYF.

The chain employs TRBV27 and TRBJ2-2; D is undetermined. The germline V gene has CDR1 MNHEY and CDR2 SMNVEV (reference sequence). V was trimmed by 5 bases and J by 0 bases, leaving 13 bases between them. The CDR3 has 16 amino acids. CDR3 coding DNA: TGTGCCAGCAGTGTTCAAAGAGCATCGAACACCGGGGAGCTGTTTTTT. Its protein product is CASSVQRASNTGELFF.